This record covers a single T cell receptor beta chain. Its antigen is currently unknown. It was with 60 Vbeta and 13 Jbeta primers that the PCR ran. In the original workflow: A later analysis tallied 80 million or so unique TCR beta chains, 10 million to 12 million of them shared. The assay was immunoSEQ multiplex PCR, and TCRdb's table has in-frame clones only and misses some. The DNA gave D and trimming, while V, J and clone size come from that table. The repertoire has 75,000 to 100,000 clones, about 80% of them found once; the top ten carry 15% to 20%. The data derive from a study of cytomegalovirus exposure and HLA in healthy donors. Study observations and caveats: Using the classifier, cytomegalovirus status was reportedly diagnosed with high specificity and sensitivity. A missense variant in DCLRE1C was later tied to TCR beta V- and J-gene trimming. Later on, an analysis showed TCR association rates differing by HLA locus, with DRB1 the most and HLA-C the fewest.

Germline V gives CDR1 SGHTA, CDR2 FQGNSA. The CDR3 extends over 14 amino acids. V lost 3 bases to trimming and J lost 2 bases, with 9 bases between them. The receptor was derived from a man between 60 and 75 years old in good health and CMV-seropositive. V usage is TRBV7-2 and J usage is TRBJ2-3, with a possible D match to TRBD1 (5 bases). Specimen: PBMCs. CDR3 region: CASSFDRYTDTQYF. Here the CDR3 DNA reads TGTGCCAGCAGCTTCGACAGATACACAGATACGCAGTATTTT.